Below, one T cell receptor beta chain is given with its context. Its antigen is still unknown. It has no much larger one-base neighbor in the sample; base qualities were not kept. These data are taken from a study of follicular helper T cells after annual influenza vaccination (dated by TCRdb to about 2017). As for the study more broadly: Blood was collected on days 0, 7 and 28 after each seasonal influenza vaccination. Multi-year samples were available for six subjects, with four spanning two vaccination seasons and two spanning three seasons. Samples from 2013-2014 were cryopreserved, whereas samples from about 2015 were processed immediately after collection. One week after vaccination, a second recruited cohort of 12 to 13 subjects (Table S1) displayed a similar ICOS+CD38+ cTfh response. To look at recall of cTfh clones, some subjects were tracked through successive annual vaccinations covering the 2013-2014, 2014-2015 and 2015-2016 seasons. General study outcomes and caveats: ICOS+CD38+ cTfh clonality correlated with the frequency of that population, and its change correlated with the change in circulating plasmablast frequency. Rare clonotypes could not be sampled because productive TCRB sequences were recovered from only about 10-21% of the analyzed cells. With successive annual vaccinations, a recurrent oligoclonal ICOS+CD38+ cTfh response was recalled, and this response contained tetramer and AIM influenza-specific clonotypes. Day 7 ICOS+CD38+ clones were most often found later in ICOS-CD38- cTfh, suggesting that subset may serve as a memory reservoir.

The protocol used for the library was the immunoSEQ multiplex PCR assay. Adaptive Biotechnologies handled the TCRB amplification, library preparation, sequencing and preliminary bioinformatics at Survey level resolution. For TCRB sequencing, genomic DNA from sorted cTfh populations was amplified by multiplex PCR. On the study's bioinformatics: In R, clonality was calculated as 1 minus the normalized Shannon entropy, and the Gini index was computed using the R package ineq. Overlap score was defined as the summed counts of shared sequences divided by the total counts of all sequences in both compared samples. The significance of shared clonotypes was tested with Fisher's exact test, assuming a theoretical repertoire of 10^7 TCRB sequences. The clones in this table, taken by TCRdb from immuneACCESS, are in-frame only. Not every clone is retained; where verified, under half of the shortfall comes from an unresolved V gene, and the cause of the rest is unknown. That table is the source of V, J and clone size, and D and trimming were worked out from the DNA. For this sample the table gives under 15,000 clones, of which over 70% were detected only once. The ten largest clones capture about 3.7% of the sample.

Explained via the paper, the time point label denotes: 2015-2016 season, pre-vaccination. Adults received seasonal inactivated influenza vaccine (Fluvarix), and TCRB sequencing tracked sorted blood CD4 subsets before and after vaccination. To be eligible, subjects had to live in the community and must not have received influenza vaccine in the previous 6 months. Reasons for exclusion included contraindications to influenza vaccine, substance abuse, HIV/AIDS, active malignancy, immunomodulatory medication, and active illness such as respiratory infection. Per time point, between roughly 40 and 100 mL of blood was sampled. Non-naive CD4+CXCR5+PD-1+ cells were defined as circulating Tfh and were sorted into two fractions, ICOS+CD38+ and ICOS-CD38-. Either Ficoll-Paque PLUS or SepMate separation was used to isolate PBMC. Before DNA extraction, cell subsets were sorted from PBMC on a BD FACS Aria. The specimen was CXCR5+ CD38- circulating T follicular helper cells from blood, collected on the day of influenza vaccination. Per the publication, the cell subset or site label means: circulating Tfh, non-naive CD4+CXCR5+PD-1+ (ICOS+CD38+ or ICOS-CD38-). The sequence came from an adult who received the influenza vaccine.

The DNA reads as follows: TGTGCCAGCAGCCCTCGACAGAAAAACTCTGGAAACACCATATATTTT. It is translated as CASSPRQKNSGNTIYF. The rearranged segments are TRBV7-2 and TRBJ1-3, with a weak D call of TRBD1 (5 bases match). The germline ends are 14 bases apart after V is trimmed by 5 bases and J by 0 bases. From the germline V gene, CDR1 is SGHTA and CDR2 is FQGNSA. CDR3 length: 16 amino acids, cysteine to phenylalanine. The retained sequence is limited to the CDR3, 48 bases, with the frame set at the first base.